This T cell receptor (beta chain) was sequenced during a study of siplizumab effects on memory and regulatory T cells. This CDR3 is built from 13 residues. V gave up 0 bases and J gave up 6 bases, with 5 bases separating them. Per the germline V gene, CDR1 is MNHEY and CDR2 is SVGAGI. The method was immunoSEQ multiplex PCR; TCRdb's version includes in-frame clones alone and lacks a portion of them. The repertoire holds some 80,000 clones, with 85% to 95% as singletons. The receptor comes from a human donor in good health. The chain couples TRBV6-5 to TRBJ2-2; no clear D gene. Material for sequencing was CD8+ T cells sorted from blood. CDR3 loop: CASSYSIPGELFF. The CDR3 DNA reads TGTGCCAGCAGTTACTCAATCCCCGGGGAGCTGTTTTTT.